The 28 T cell receptor beta chains reported below all come from one sample, sequenced in a study of blood T cell repertoires in COVID-19. Profiling relied on immunoSEQ multiplex PCR, and the TCRdb table lists in-frame clones only, not all of them. Among around 280,000 clones, around 88% were seen once, and the ten largest hold around 2.1%. The sample consisted of peripheral blood. The source is a woman aged 25 to 39 who had recovered from COVID-19.

The chain combines TRBV19 with TRBJ1-5; possibly TRBD1 for D (6 bases). The germline CDR1 and CDR2 sequences are LNHDA and SQIVND (reference sequence). Trimming shortened V by 3 bases and J by 2 bases, and 11 bases separated the two germline ends. The CDR3 length is 15 residues. CDR3 loop: CASSITGRGNQPQHF. The CDR3 region has the DNA TGTGCCAGTAGTATTACAGGGCGAGGCAATCAGCCCCAGCATTTT.

With regard to this clone: One end of the junction is discordant with germline, which a read error may explain. The CDR3 loop is CASSSGLNSPLHF. CDR3 bases: TGTGCTAGCAGCTCAGGGCTTAATTCACCCCTCCACTTT. The rearrangement links TRBV7-7 to TRBJ1-6, with TRBD1 as a possible D gene (5 bases). There are 13 residues in the CDR3. Germline V CDR1 and CDR2: SSHAT, FNYEAQ (reference sequence).

This sequence joins TRBV11-3 and TRBJ2-1; TRBD1 aligns across 8 bases. The ends lost 5 bases at V and 5 bases at J; junction bases unmatched: 11. CDR3 size: 16 residues. From germline, CDR1 is SGHNT and CDR2 YENEEA. CDR3 sequence: CASSHPRDRLDNEQFF. The CDR3 DNA reads TGTGCCAGCAGCCATCCAAGGGACAGGCTCGACAATGAGCAGTTCTTC.

V usage is TRBV19 and J usage is TRBJ1-1, with 9 bases fitting TRBD1. The CDR3 is made up of 15 amino acids. Germline loops: CDR1 LNHDA, CDR2 SQIVND (reference sequence). The J segment lost 0 bases and the V segment lost 5 bases, leaving 4 bases of the junction unmatched. The CDR3 sequence: CASSVRDRVNTEAFF. The CDR3, as DNA: TGTGCCAGTAGTGTCCGGGACAGGGTGAACACTGAAGCTTTCTTT.

This chain uses TRBV5-1 with TRBJ1-2, with a possible D match to TRBD1 (6 bases). Trimming pared 0 bases from V and 1 base from J, leaving 13 bases between. The CDR3 has 16 residues. Germline V gives CDR1 SGHRS, CDR2 YFSETQ. DNA of the CDR3: TGCGCCAGCAGCTTGGCCGACGGACAGCTTAACTATGGCTACACCTTC. It specifies CASSLADGQLNYGYTF.

This clone was detected only a few times. The chain joins TRBV15 to TRBJ2-2; D is undetermined. This CDR3 spans 15 amino acids. Germline CDR1 and CDR2: LNHNV and YYDKDF (reference sequence). Trimming removed 1 base from V and 5 bases from J, with 11 bases in between. CDR3 protein: CATSRVVATTGELFF. The CDR3 region has the DNA TGTGCCACCAGCAGAGTGGTTGCAACTACCGGGGAGCTGTTTTTT.

V gene TRBV7-9 combines with J gene TRBJ2-7, with TRBD2 identical over 10 bases. The length of the CDR3 is 15 residues. V dropped 3 bases and J dropped 4; count of bases not matched to a gene: 6. Germline-derived CDR1 and CDR2 are SEHNR and FQNEAQ (reference sequence). CDR3 DNA sequence: TGTGCCAGCAGCTTTGTTAGCGGGAGGTTTTACGAGCAGTACTTC. This codes for CASSFVSGRFYEQYF.

The chain joins TRBV5-1 to TRBJ1-3, with TRBD1 identical over 9 bases. Germline CDR1 and CDR2: SGHRS and YFSETQ. The CDR3 totals 14 residues. The junction had 3 bases not matched to a gene; V was cut back by 0 bases and J by 8 bases. CDR3 in DNA: TGCGCCAGCAGCTTGGAACAGGGGGCGGACACCATATATTTT. Amino acid sequence: CASSLEQGADTIYF.

As for this clone: Other DNA sequences of this sample code for an identical CDR3. The chain links TRBV19 to TRBJ2-2; D not certain. The CDR3 totals 14 residues. Trimming cost V 3 bases and J 6 bases, with 11 bases left between them. Germline V lookup: CDR1 LNHDA, CDR2 SQIVND (reference sequence). CDR3 in DNA: TGTGCCAGTAGTATTGACGCCGGGTCCGGGGAGCTGTTTTTT. It encodes CASSIDAGSGELFF.

The chain employs TRBV7-2 and TRBJ2-5; 10 bases are a match to TRBD2. CDR1 is SGHTA, CDR2 FQGNSA, per germline. With V trimmed by 5 bases and J by 5 bases, 11 bases remained unmatched. The CDR3 runs to 16 residues. CDR3 coding DNA: TGTGCCAGCAGCACAGCGGGAGGGCAAGAGTGGGAGACCCAGTACTTC. It translates to CASSTAGGQEWETQYF. Looking up the rest from reference TRBV7-2 and TRBJ2-5 gives the full variable domain: GAGVSQSPSNKVTEKGKDVELRCDPISGHTALYWYRQSLGQGLEFLIYFQGNSAPDKSGLPSDRFSAERTGGSVSTLTIQRTQQEDSAVYLCASSTAGGQEWETQYFGPGTRLLVL.

The V and J genes are TRBV9 and TRBJ1-3, with D unresolved. With 2 bases removed from V and 0 bases from J, the gap between germline ends came to 6 bases. CDR1 is SGDLS and CDR2 is YYNGEE in the germline V gene. This CDR3 comprises 14 residues. The CDR3 protein is CASSVDNSGNTIYF. The CDR3 region has the DNA TGTGCCAGCAGCGTCGACAACTCTGGAAACACCATATATTTT.

This rearrangement joins TRBV6-5 to TRBJ2-5; 8 bases agree with TRBD1. The CDR3 contains 13 residues. The germline V gene has CDR1 MNHEY and CDR2 SVGAGI. The trim removed 6 bases at V and 2 bases at J, leaving 2 bases unmatched. In nucleotides, the CDR3 is TGTGCCAGCAGACAGGGGGGTCAAGAGACCCAGTACTTC. Residues: CASRQGGQETQYF.

This rearrangement joins TRBV6-1 to TRBJ2-1, with 9 bases identical to TRBD1. CDR3 length: 12 amino acids. Unmatched junction bases numbered 2, after V lost 2 bases and J lost 12 bases. The germline V gene encodes CDR1 MNHNS and CDR2 SASEGT. The CDR3 DNA follows: TGTGCCAGCAGTGAATGGGGACAGGGGCAGTTCTTC. Amino acid sequence: CASSEWGQGQFF.

V gene TRBV19 combines with J gene TRBJ2-1, with D perhaps matching TRBD1 (5 bases). The CDR3 covers 13 residues. The germline V and J ends were trimmed by 3 bases and 7 bases, with 10 bases remaining between them. CDR1 and CDR2 from the germline V gene are LNHDA and SQIVND (reference sequence). CDR3 coding DNA: TGTGCCAGTAGTATTGGACAAGTTAATGAGCAGTTCTTC. Translating gives CASSIGQVNEQFF.

The chain employs TRBV28 and TRBJ1-2, with 7 positions matching TRBD1. CDR1 and CDR2 (germline): MDHEN, SYDVKM. Germline trimming cut 2 bases from V and 4 bases from J; bases unmatched to any gene: 4. CDR3 length equals 14 residues. The CDR3, as DNA: TGTGCCAGCAGTTTAGTAGGGGGCAGCTATGGCTACACCTTC. Amino acid sequence: CASSLVGGSYGYTF.

This chain connects TRBV19 to TRBJ1-2, with TRBD1 identical over 8 bases. The CDR3 extends over 14 amino acids. Germline CDR1 and CDR2: LNHDA and SQIVND (reference sequence). V gave up 2 bases and J gave up 3 bases; unmatched junction bases: 2. The CDR3 reads CASSIPGQDYGYTF. CDR3 sequence (DNA): TGTGCCAGTAGTATACCGGGACAGGACTATGGCTACACCTTC.

CDR3 in amino acids: CASSPLAGVSSADTQYF. The CDR3 bases are TGTGCCAGCAGCCCGCTAGCGGGGGTGTCATCCGCCGATACGCAGTATTTT. This chain connects TRBV2 to TRBJ2-3; 10 bases line up with TRBD2. Germline lookup yields CDR1 SNHLY and CDR2 FYNNEI. This CDR3 region has 17 residues. With V trimmed by 6 bases and J by 6 bases, 15 bases remained unmatched.

With respect to this clone: The germline gene is not matched at one end of the junction; a read error may be the cause. The chain joins TRBV7-8 to TRBJ1-4; 9 nucleotides agree with TRBD1. Germline CDR1 and CDR2: SGHVS and FQNEAQ. The CDR3 extends over 14 amino acids. Written as DNA, the CDR3 is TGTGCCAGCAGCCAACAGGGGGCTAATGCAAAACTGTTTTTT. Translation: CASSQQGANAKLFF.

The chain recombines TRBV18 with TRBJ1-5; perhaps TRBD1 as D (5 bases). CDR1 and CDR2 (germline): KGHSH, LQKENI. V dropped 2 bases and J dropped 0 bases, with 8 bases sitting between them. The CDR3 covers 15 residues. The CDR3 region has the DNA TGTGCCAGCTCACCAACAGGTAATAGCAATCAGCCCCAGCATTTT. Translation: CASSPTGNSNQPQHF.

The chain carries TRBV9 and TRBJ2-3; TRBD2 matches 8 bases. V dropped 3 bases and J dropped 2; count of bases not matched to a gene: 8. There are 16 residues in the CDR3. Germline V lookup: CDR1 SGDLS, CDR2 YYNGEE. Written as DNA, the CDR3 is TGTGCCAGCAGCGCCGGGACTAGTCAGGCCACAGATACGCAGTATTTT. Translated: CASSAGTSQATDTQYF.

The chain links TRBV6-5 to TRBJ2-7, with 10 bases fitting TRBD1. Germline lookup yields CDR1 MNHEY and CDR2 SVGAGI. There are 14 residues in the CDR3. Germline trimming cut 9 bases from V and 4 bases from J; bases unmatched to any gene: 9. The DNA for the CDR3 is TGTGCCAGTTCGAGAGGGACAGGGGTTTACGAGCAGTACTTC. Encoded protein: CASSRGTGVYEQYF.

The chain joins TRBV10-3 to TRBJ1-2; D remains unclear. Germline V gene data show CDR1 as ENHRY and CDR2 as SYGVKD. This CDR3 spans 14 amino acids. V was shortened by 0 bases and J by 4 bases, with 9 bases between the two germline ends. The CDR3 sequence is CAISESAVTYGYTF. The CDR3 region has the DNA TGTGCCATCAGTGAGTCGGCAGTTACCTATGGCTACACCTTC.

The chain is built from TRBV11-3 and TRBJ2-3, with D tentatively TRBD1 (6 bases). V was cut by 5 bases and J by 4 bases, with 19 bases left in between. The CDR3 sequence is 16 residues long. Germline-derived CDR1 and CDR2 are SGHNT and YENEEA. The CDR3 loop reads CASSALGPEGADTQYF. CDR3 in DNA: TGTGCCAGCAGCGCATTAGGACCCGAGGGGGCAGATACGCAGTATTTT. Using reference TRBV11-3 and TRBJ2-3 for the parts outside the CDR3, the full variable domain is EAGVVQSPRYKIIEKKQPVAFWCNPISGHNTLYWYLQNLGQGPELLIRYENEEAVDDSQLPKDRFSAERLKGVDSTLKIQPAELGDSAVYLCASSALGPEGADTQYFGPGTRLTVL.

The genes are TRBV3-1 (or the pseudogene TRBV3-2) and TRBJ1-1; D is unclear. V was trimmed by 7 bases and J by 2 bases, leaving 8 bases between them. Germline V gene sequence: CDR1 LGHDT, CDR2 YNNKEL (reference sequence). This CDR3 region has 12 residues. The CDR3 DNA sequence: TGTGCCAGCACCCTCAGAAACACTGAAGCTTTCTTT. It specifies CASTLRNTEAFF.

This chain links TRBV6-4 with TRBJ2-2; 11 bases are shared with TRBD2. Trimming removed 6 bases from V and 14 bases from J; junction bases left unmatched: 14. The CDR3 totals 15 residues. The germline gives CDR1 MRHNA, CDR2 SNTAGT. CDR3 amino acids: CASRSTGTSGEELFF. For the CDR3, the DNA is TGTGCCAGCAGATCGACAGGGACTAGCGGAGAGGAACTGTTTTTT.

This chain connects TRBV3-1 (or the pseudogene TRBV3-2) to TRBJ2-3; 7 bases are a match to TRBD2. Germline V lookup: CDR1 LGHDT, CDR2 YNNKEL (reference sequence). V shed 8 bases and J 2 bases; nucleotides not matched to a gene: 1. There are 12 residues in the CDR3. The CDR3 bases are TGTGCCAGCGCGGGGGTCACAGATACGCAGTATTTT. It codes for CASAGVTDTQYF.

The table lists this clone with a count of one. The chain combines TRBV5-8 with TRBJ2-7; 11 positions match TRBD1. Germline loops: CDR1 SGHTS, CDR2 YDEGEE. This CDR3 spans 16 amino acids. The V and J ends lost 4 bases and 3 bases, in that order; junction bases with no gene match: 9. CDR3 protein: CASSALVGTGGYEQYF. The CDR3 nucleotides are TGTGCCAGCAGCGCCCTAGTGGGGACAGGGGGCTACGAGCAGTACTTC.

V usage is TRBV29-1 and J usage is TRBJ2-7, with D possibly matching TRBD2 (6 bases). This CDR3 is built from 13 residues. CDR1 and CDR2 (germline): SQVTM, ANQGSEA. V dropped 4 bases and J dropped 1 base, with 11 bases sitting between them. CDR3 nucleotide sequence: TGCAGCGTTGGGATAGCGGAGTCCTACGAGCAGTACTTC. Amino acids: CSVGIAESYEQYF.